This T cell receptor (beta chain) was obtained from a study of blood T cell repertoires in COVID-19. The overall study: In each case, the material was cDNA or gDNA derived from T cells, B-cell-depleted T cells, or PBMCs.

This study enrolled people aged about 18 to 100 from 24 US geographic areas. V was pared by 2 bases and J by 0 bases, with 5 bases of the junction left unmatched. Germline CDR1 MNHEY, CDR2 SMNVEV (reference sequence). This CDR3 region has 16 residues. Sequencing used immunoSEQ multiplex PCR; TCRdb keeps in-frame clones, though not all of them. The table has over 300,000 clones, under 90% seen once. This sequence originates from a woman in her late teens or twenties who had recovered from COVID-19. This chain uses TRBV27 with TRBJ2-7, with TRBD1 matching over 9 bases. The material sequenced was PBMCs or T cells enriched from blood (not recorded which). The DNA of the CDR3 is TGTGCCAGCAGTTTACGCGGGACAGGGAGCTCCTACGAGCAGTACTTC. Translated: CASSLRGTGSSYEQYF.